Listed here are 9 T cell receptor beta chains from one sample, sequenced in a study of blood T cell repertoires in COVID-19. Profiled with immunoSEQ multiplex PCR; TCRdb holds only in-frame clones, not every one. This sample carries some 270,000 clones, about 80% of them seen once, and the ten largest clones take roughly 3.1%. Sequencing was performed on PBMCs or T cells enriched from blood (not recorded which). Source of these receptors: a man aged 45-60 years who had recovered from COVID-19.

The CDR3 coding sequence is TGTGCCAGCAGCCCCCAAGGGGGCAACACCGGGGAGCTGTTTTTT. Translated, it gives CASSPQGGNTGELFF. The chain has TRBV9 and TRBJ2-2, with 7 bases that match TRBD1. The V and J ends lost 4 bases and 2 bases, in that order; junction bases with no gene match: 5. The CDR3 covers 15 residues. Germline CDR1 and CDR2: SGDLS and YYNGEE.

The chain has TRBV5-6 and TRBJ2-7; TRBD2 might be the D (5 bases). CDR3 length: 14 residues. V lost 4 bases, J lost 0 bases, and 11 bases lay in between. Germline V lookup: CDR1 SGHDT, CDR2 YYEEEE. The CDR3 DNA reads as TGTGCCAGCAGCCCCCGCGGGCCCTCCTACGAGCAGTACTTC. This codes for CASSPRGPSYEQYF.

In its sample, this clone was seen once. The chain carries TRBV5-1 and TRBJ2-2; 14 nucleotides align to TRBD2. Germline CDR1 is SGHRS and CDR2 is YFSETQ. V shed 8 bases and J 7 bases; nucleotides not matched to a gene: 10. The CDR3 is 16 amino acids. The CDR3 loop is CASSTSGGAGFGELFF. CDR3 sequence (DNA): TGCGCCAGTTCGACTAGCGGGGGGGCCGGTTTCGGGGAGCTGTTTTTT.

CDR3 residues: CASSPGQMGYEQYF. The CDR3 DNA follows: TGTGCCAGCAGCCCCGGACAGATGGGCTACGAGCAGTACTTC. This chain uses TRBV5-4 with TRBJ2-7, with a possible D match to TRBD1 (6 bases). This CDR3 has 14 amino acids. CDR1 is SGHNT, CDR2 YYREEE, per germline (reference sequence). The germline V and J ends were trimmed by 4 bases and 3 bases, with 14 bases remaining between them.

The chain joins TRBV6-5 to TRBJ2-3; TRBD1 matches 11 bases. The CDR3 length is 15 residues. Germline V lookup: CDR1 MNHEY, CDR2 SVGAGI. V shed 8 bases, J shed 4 bases, and the junction held 8 bases outside the gene matches. The CDR3 DNA follows: TGTGCCAGCGTCCCGGGACAGGGGGAAGCAGATACGCAGTATTTT. Protein: CASVPGQGEADTQYF.

A few counts support this clone. V gene TRBV7-3 combines with J gene TRBJ1-3, with D possibly being TRBD1 (5 bases). The CDR3 loop spans 15 amino acids. Germline V lookup: CDR1 SGHTA, CDR2 FQGTGA. V lost 2 bases and J 0 bases, leaving 8 bases between the germline ends. CDR3 protein: CASSLVGGSGNTIYF. CDR3 nucleotide sequence: TGTGCCAGCAGCTTAGTGGGGGGCTCTGGAAACACCATATATTTT.

The rearrangement links TRBV20-1 to TRBJ1-1; D is possibly TRBD1 (6 bases). The germline gives CDR1 DFQATT, CDR2 SNEGSKA (reference sequence). The CDR3 loop spans 11 amino acids. V lost 3 bases, J lost 7 bases, and 9 bases lay in between. The DNA of the CDR3 is TGCAGTGCTAGTCGAGGGGGTGAAGCTTTCTTT. Protein: CSASRGGEAFF.

The chain employs TRBV5-1 and TRBJ1-2; no firm D call. The CDR3 is made up of 13 amino acids. V lost 6 bases and J lost 0, with 9 bases in between. Per the germline V gene, CDR1 is SGHRS and CDR2 is YFSETQ. The chain's CDR3 is CASNPGANYGYTF. CDR3 bases: TGCGCCAGCAACCCCGGGGCTAACTATGGCTACACCTTC.

The rearrangement links TRBV19 to TRBJ2-3; tentative D call: TRBD2 (7 bases). In germline, CDR1 is LNHDA, CDR2 SQIVND (reference sequence). V was clipped by 6 bases and J by 6 bases, with 19 bases between them. This CDR3 region has 15 residues. In DNA form, the CDR3 reads TGTGCCAGTAGCATGGGAGGGGGTCCCCAGGATACGCAGTATTTT. Protein: CASSMGGGPQDTQYF.